This entry lists 28 T cell receptor beta chains sequenced from one sample in a study of spatial heterogeneity in lung cancer. TCRdb recomputed calls from the 5' RACE reads with MiXCR, one row per CDR3 protein. The data contain around 120,000 distinct CDR3 sequences, 9% to 15% of them seen just once; the ten biggest clones take up around a sixth. Time point in this sample: blood at routine non-recurrence follow-up after resection. Tumor, nontumor lung or frozen PBMC supplied whole RNA, sequenced without sorting. The sample here was PBMCs, taken at follow-up. The receptors come from a male donor with early-stage non-small cell lung cancer.

There are a few counts of this clonotype. This chain connects TRBV4-1 to TRBJ1-4; no firm D call. CDR1 is MGHRA and CDR2 is YSYEKL in the germline V gene. V was clipped by 3 bases and J by 2 bases, with 10 bases between them. The CDR3 contains 15 residues. The chain's CDR3 is CASSQIPGTNEKLFF. The CDR3 DNA sequence: TGCGCCAGCAGCCAGATTCCTGGGACTAATGAAAAACTGTTTTTT.

The chain combines TRBV3-1 with TRBJ1-3; tentatively, D is TRBD1 (5 bases). V was clipped by 0 bases and J by 0 bases, with 12 bases between them. The CDR3 is made up of 17 amino acids. Per the germline V gene, CDR1 is LGHDT and CDR2 is YNNKEL (reference sequence). The CDR3 sequence is CASSQDNQGSSGNTIYF. The CDR3 nucleotides read TGTGCCAGCAGCCAAGATAACCAGGGCAGCTCTGGAAACACCATATATTTT.

This clonotype was found many times. One junction end does not reproduce the germline sequence, and a read error may be involved. The chain carries TRBV7-7 and TRBJ2-5; TRBD2 aligns across 13 bases. The CDR3 spans 15 residues. Looked up from germline, CDR1 is SSHAT and CDR2 is FNYEAQ (reference sequence). The CDR3 coding sequence is TGTGCTAGCAGCTTGGGGACTAGCGGGGCCGGGGCCCAGTACTTC. Translation: CASSLGTSGAGAQYF.

A few counts support this clonotype. The V call is TRBV3-1, the J call TRBJ2-7; no definite D call. The CDR3 length is 11 residues. Trimming removed 4 bases at V and 2 bases at J, with 3 bases between. Germline CDR1 and CDR2: LGHDT and YNNKEL (reference sequence). The CDR3 loop is CASSLPYEQYF. The DNA of the CDR3 is TGTGCCAGCAGCCTTCCCTACGAGCAGTACTTC.

Ten or more counts support this clonotype. V is TRBV6-1 and J is TRBJ2-4; tentatively, D is TRBD1 (6 bases). Trimming took off 2 bases at V and 7 bases at J, with 9 bases between the two ends. Germline-derived CDR1 and CDR2 are MNHNS and SASEGT. The CDR3 totals 13 residues. Here the CDR3 DNA reads TGTGCCAGCAGTGAAACAGGGAGTAACATTCAGTACTTC. As protein: CASSETGSNIQYF.

This clonotype was counted ten times or more. The chain employs TRBV29-1 and TRBJ2-5; 9 nucleotides match TRBD1. From germline, CDR1 is SQVTM and CDR2 ANQGSEA. CDR3 length equals 15 residues. Trimming at V came to 7 bases and at J to 0 bases, leaving 9 bases not matched to a gene. This CDR3 reads CSGSTGGTNQETQYF. The CDR3 nucleotides read TGCAGCGGATCAACAGGGGGCACTAACCAAGAGACCCAGTACTTC. Together with reference TRBV29-1 and TRBJ2-5, the CDR3 gives the full variable domain: SAVISQKPSRDICQRGTSLTIQCQVDSQVTMMFWYRQQPGQSLTLIATANQGSEATYESGFVIDKFPISRPNLTFSTLTVSNMSPEDSSIYLCSGSTGGTNQETQYFGPGTRLLVL.

The J gene is TRBJ2-2, the V gene TRBV6-5; D may match TRBD1 or TRBD2 (6 bases each). V lost 7 bases to trimming and J lost 4 bases, with 10 bases between them. CDR3 length: 13 amino acids. CDR1 is MNHEY, CDR2 SVGAGI, per germline. The CDR3 bases are TGTGCCAGCACGGGGGCGGGCACCGGGGAGCTGTTTTTT. As protein: CASTGAGTGELFF.

This clonotype showed up many times. This chain joins TRBV20-1 and TRBJ1-3; 7 positions match TRBD1. The CDR3 loop spans 14 amino acids. The germline gives CDR1 DFQATT, CDR2 SNEGSKA (reference sequence). V trimming: 3 bases; J trimming: 8 bases; junction bases outside the gene matches: 10. Written as DNA, the CDR3 is TGCAGTGCTAGCTATCGGACAGGACGGGACACCATATATTTT. This codes for CSASYRTGRDTIYF.

This clonotype appeared a few times. The chain uses TRBV5-4 and TRBJ2-5; 9 positions match TRBD1. Losses at the gene ends were 4 bases for V and 4 bases for J; bases not matched to a gene: 5. CDR1 is SGHNT, CDR2 YYREEE, per germline (reference sequence). The CDR3 is made up of 14 amino acids. This CDR3 is CASSLGTGRETQYF. CDR3 in DNA: TGTGCCAGCAGCCTCGGGACAGGGAGAGAGACCCAGTACTTC. Variable domain in full (rest from reference TRBV5-4 and TRBJ2-5): ETGVTQSPTHLIKTRGQQVTLRCSSQSGHNTVSWYQQALGQGPQFIFQYYREEENGRGNFPPRFSGLQFPNYSSELNVNALELDDSALYLCASSLGTGRETQYFGPGTRLLVL.

A word on this clonotype: At one end, the junction sequence differs from germline, possibly due to a read error. The rearrangement uses TRBV5-5 and TRBJ1-1, with unresolved D. Looked up from germline, CDR1 is SGHKS and CDR2 is YYEKEE (reference sequence). The CDR3 is 15 amino acids. CDR3 in DNA: TGTACCAGCAGCTTGGTTGGCAGCATGAACACTGAAGCTTTCTTT. Amino acids: CTSSLVGSMNTEAFF.

This clonotype was seen ten or more times. The rearrangement uses TRBV4-3 and TRBJ2-3; D is uncertain. CDR1 LGHNA and CDR2 YSLEER come from the germline V gene. The CDR3 sequence is 17 residues long. Between the trimmed V and J ends, which lost 0 bases and 6 bases, there was a span of 19 bases. CDR3 loop: CASSQEVLRASADTQYF. In nucleotides, the CDR3 is TGCGCCAGCAGCCAAGAAGTACTAAGGGCTTCAGCGGATACGCAGTATTTT.

The chain uses TRBV29-1 and TRBJ1-1; D ambiguous. Trimming took off 1 base at V and 10 bases at J, with 13 bases between the two ends. Germline V CDR1 and CDR2: SQVTM, ANQGSEA. The CDR3 consists of 12 residues. The CDR3 DNA reads as TGCAGCGTTGAAGTTGAGGTTATGCGAGCTTTCTTT. This gives the protein CSVEVEVMRAFF. The complete variable domain, with remaining parts taken from reference TRBV29-1 and TRBJ1-1, reads SAVISQKPSRDICQRGTSLTIQCQVDSQVTMMFWYRQQPGQSLTLIATANQGSEATYESGFVIDKFPISRPNLTFSTLTVSNMSPEDSSIYLCSVEVEVMRAFFGQGTRLTVV.

This clonotype was observed many times. The gene calls are TRBV28 and TRBJ2-7; perhaps TRBD2 as D (6 bases). Germline lookup yields CDR1 MDHEN and CDR2 SYDVKM. V lost 9 bases, J lost 5 bases, and 14 bases lay in between. CDR3 size: 12 residues. Here the CDR3 reads CASLGGANEQYF. Written as DNA, the CDR3 is TGTGCCAGTTTAGGCGGGGCTAACGAGCAGTACTTC.

The sample holds many counts of this clonotype. CDR3 in amino acids: CASQWGPETQYF. CDR3 bases: TGTGCCAGCCAATGGGGCCCAGAGACCCAGTACTTC. The chain links TRBV2 to TRBJ2-5; D perhaps matches TRBD1 (5 bases). Per germline, CDR1 SNHLY and CDR2 FYNNEI. The V gene lost 8 bases and the J gene lost 4 bases, with 11 bases spanning the gap. The CDR3 covers 12 residues. The variable domain in full, with the rest retrieved from reference TRBV2 and TRBJ2-5, is EPEVTQTPSHQVTQMGQEVILRCVPISNHLYFYWYRQILGQKVEFLVSFYNNEISEKSEIFDDQFSVERPDGSNFTLKIRSTKLEDSAMYFCASQWGPETQYFGPGTRLLVL.

This clonotype appeared many times. The genes are TRBV6-2 or TRBV6-3 and TRBJ2-4; either TRBD1 or TRBD2 may supply D (5 bases each). Germline CDR1 MNHEY, CDR2 SVGEGT. V was shortened by 7 bases and J by 9 bases, with 16 bases between the two germline ends. This CDR3 comprises 13 residues. Written as DNA, the CDR3 is TGTGCCAGCACCACTGGGACCCTTAGCATTCAGTACTTC. This sequence encodes CASTTGTLSIQYF.

This clonotype was observed at least ten times. The rearrangement joins TRBV7-8 to TRBJ2-5; TRBD2 matches 8 bases. Germline V CDR1 and CDR2: SGHVS, FQNEAQ. This CDR3 is built from 13 residues. J gave up 5 bases and V 1 base, and 0 bases lay outside the gene matches. The CDR3 spells CASSLGTSETQYF. The CDR3 DNA follows: TGTGCCAGCAGCTTAGGGACTAGCGAGACCCAGTACTTC.

V is TRBV11-2 and J is TRBJ1-2; 8 positions match TRBD1. This CDR3 comprises 15 residues. The trim removed 1 base at V and 0 bases at J, leaving 1 base unmatched. CDR1 and CDR2 (germline): SGHAT, FQNNGV. The CDR3, as DNA: TGTGCCAGCAGCTTAGCACAGGGGGCTAACTATGGCTACACCTTC. Its translation is CASSLAQGANYGYTF.

Only a few counts were recorded for this clonotype. This chain connects TRBV4-3 to TRBJ2-7; D call uncertain. Per germline, CDR1 LGHNA and CDR2 YSLEER. CDR3 length equals 14 residues. V lost 0 bases and J lost 2, with 8 bases in between. The CDR3 DNA is TGCGCCAGCAGCCAAGATATAACAGCCTACGAGCAGTACTTC. Its translation is CASSQDITAYEQYF.

This clonotype was counted only a few times. The chain combines TRBV12-3 or TRBV12-4 with TRBJ1-6; D gene unclear. Trimming shortened V by 6 bases and J by 0 bases, and 12 bases separated the two germline ends. CDR3 length: 16 residues. CDR3 bases: TGTGCCAGCAGGGACTCTAGGAGCTCCTATAATTCACCCCTCCACTTT. Translated, it gives CASRDSRSSYNSPLHF.

This clonotype was picked up many times. The V gene is TRBV11-1, the J gene TRBJ2-2; the D is unclear. In germline, CDR1 is SGHAT, CDR2 FQDESV (reference sequence). Trimming stripped 5 bases from V and 2 bases from J, with 6 bases between. The CDR3 loop spans 13 amino acids. The CDR3 DNA is TGTGCCAGCAGCCAGAGAAACACCGGGGAGCTGTTTTTT. Protein sequence: CASSQRNTGELFF. The full variable domain, in which reference TRBV11-1 and TRBJ2-2 provide the parts outside the CDR3, is EAEVAQSPRYKITEKSQAVAFWCDPISGHATLYWYRQILGQGPELLVQFQDESVVDDSQLPKDRFSAERLKGVDSTLKIQPAELGDSAMYLCASSQRNTGELFFGEGSRLTVL.

There are many counts of this clonotype. The chain joins TRBV12-3 or TRBV12-4 to TRBJ2-7; no firm D call. Trimming shortened V by 6 bases and J by 3 bases, and 9 bases separated the two germline ends. There are 12 residues in the CDR3. For the CDR3, the DNA is TGTGCCAGCAGCCCCAACTTCTACGAGCAGTACTTC. It encodes CASSPNFYEQYF.

The table lists this clonotype with a few counts. The gene calls are TRBV2 and TRBJ1-1; unclear D gene. The CDR3 is 14 amino acids. Trimming cost V 7 bases and J 4 bases, with 16 bases left between them. Germline values: CDR1 SNHLY, CDR2 FYNNEI. The DNA for the CDR3 is TGTGCCAGCAACGAGCCCCGTCGGGGCACTGAAGCTTTCTTT. Translating it yields CASNEPRRGTEAFF.

This clonotype was detected only a few times. The chain carries TRBV28 and TRBJ1-1; TRBD1 matches at 10 bases. The CDR3 has 12 amino acids. Germline CDR1 MDHEN, CDR2 SYDVKM. J gave up 4 bases and V 10 bases, and 3 bases lay outside the gene matches. The CDR3 spells CATRTGGTEAFF. The CDR3 region has the DNA TGTGCCACCAGGACAGGGGGCACTGAAGCTTTCTTT.

This clonotype was observed at least ten times. The V call is TRBV6-1, the J call TRBJ2-3; no definite D call. The CDR3 length is 15 residues. Trimming shortened V by 6 bases and J by 0 bases, and 13 bases separated the two germline ends. Germline loops: CDR1 MNHNS, CDR2 SASEGT. DNA of the CDR3: TGTGCCAGCAGCTACAGCACCGGAAGCACAGATACGCAGTATTTT. Protein sequence: CASSYSTGSTDTQYF.

The chain uses TRBV6-2 or TRBV6-3 and TRBJ2-6; D is uncertain. Per germline, CDR1 MNHEY and CDR2 SVGEGT. This CDR3 contains 15 residues. With 7 bases removed from V and 3 bases from J, the gap between germline ends came to 13 bases. CDR3 residues: CASTPTPLGANVLTF. The CDR3 DNA follows: TGTGCCAGCACCCCTACTCCCCTTGGGGCCAACGTCCTGACTTTC.

V is TRBV7-2 and J is TRBJ2-2, with TRBD1 as a possible D gene (6 bases). CDR1 and CDR2 (germline): SGHTA, FQGNSA. Trimming removed 0 bases from V and 2 bases from J, with 13 bases in between. CDR3 size: 17 residues. The CDR3, as DNA: TGTGCCAGCAGCTTAGCGCTTCGGACAGTTAACACCGGGGAGCTGTTTTTT. As protein: CASSLALRTVNTGELFF.

The genes are TRBV2 and TRBJ2-2; D tentatively fits TRBD1 or TRBD2 (5 bases each). CDR3 size: 13 residues. The V and J ends lost 6 bases and 6 bases respectively, with 11 bases between them. The germline gives CDR1 SNHLY, CDR2 FYNNEI. The CDR3 sequence: CASSIRGSGELFF. The CDR3 DNA follows: TGTGCCAGCAGCATACGGGGCTCCGGGGAGCTGTTTTTT.

The rearrangement uses TRBV9 and TRBJ2-2, with a possible D match to TRBD1 (5 bases). CDR1 and CDR2 from the germline V gene are SGDLS and YYNGEE. This CDR3 contains 15 residues. Trimming stripped 6 bases from V and 1 base from J, with 13 bases between. CDR3 DNA: TGTGCCAGCAACATTGACGGACAGAACACCGGGGAGCTGTTTTTT. Its protein product is CASNIDGQNTGELFF.